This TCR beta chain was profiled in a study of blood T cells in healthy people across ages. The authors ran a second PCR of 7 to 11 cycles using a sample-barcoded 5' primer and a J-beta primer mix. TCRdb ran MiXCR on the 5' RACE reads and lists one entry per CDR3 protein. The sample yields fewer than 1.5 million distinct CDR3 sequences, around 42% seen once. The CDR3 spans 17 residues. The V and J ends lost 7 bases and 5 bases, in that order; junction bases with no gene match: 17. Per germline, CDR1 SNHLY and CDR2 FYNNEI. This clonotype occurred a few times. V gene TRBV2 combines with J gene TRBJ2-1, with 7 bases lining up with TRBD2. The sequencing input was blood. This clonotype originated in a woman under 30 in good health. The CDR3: CASTPRVAGLINNEQFF. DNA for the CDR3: TGTGCCAGCACCCCCCGGGTAGCGGGCCTAATAAACAATGAGCAGTTCTTC.